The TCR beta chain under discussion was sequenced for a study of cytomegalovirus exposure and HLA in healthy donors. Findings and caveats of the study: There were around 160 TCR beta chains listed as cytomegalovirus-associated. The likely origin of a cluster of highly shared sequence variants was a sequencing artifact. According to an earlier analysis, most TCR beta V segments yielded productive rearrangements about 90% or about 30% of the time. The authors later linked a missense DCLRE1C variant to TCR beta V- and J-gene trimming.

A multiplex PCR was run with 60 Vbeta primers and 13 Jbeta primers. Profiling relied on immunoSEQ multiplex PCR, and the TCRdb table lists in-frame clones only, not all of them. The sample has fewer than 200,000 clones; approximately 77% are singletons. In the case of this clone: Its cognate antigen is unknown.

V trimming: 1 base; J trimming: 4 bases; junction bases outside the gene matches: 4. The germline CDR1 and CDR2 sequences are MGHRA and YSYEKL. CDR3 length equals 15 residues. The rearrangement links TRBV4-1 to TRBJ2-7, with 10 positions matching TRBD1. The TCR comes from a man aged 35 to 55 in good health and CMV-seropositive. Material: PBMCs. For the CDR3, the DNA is TGCGCCAGCAGCCAAGGACCGGGACAGGGGTACGAGCAGTACTTC. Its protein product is CASSQGPGQGYEQYF.